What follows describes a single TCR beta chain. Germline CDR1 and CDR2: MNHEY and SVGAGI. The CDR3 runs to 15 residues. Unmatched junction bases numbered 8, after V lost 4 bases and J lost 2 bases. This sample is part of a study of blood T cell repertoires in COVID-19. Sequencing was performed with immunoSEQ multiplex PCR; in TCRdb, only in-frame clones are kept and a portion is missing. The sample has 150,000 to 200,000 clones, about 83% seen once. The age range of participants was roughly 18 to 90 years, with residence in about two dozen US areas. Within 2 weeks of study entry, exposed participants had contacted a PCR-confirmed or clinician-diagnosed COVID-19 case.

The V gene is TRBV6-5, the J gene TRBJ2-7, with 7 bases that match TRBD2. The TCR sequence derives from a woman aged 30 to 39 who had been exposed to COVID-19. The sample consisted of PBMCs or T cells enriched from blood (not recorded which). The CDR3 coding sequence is TGTGCCAGCAGTTCCCCGCGCGGGGGTACCTACGAGCAGTACTTC. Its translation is CASSSPRGGTYEQYF.